This TCR beta chain came from a study of identical twins. Remarks on this clonotype: As yet, its antigen is unknown.

Whole-study findings and limits: Insertion counts were lower in abundant cord blood beta clonotypes, a trend that memory repertoires did not show.

The germline V gene encodes CDR1 GTSNPN and CDR2 SVGIG (reference sequence). The CDR3 runs 13 residues. Trimming pared 5 bases from V and 3 bases from J, leaving 14 bases between. TCRdb re-derived calls from the 5' RACE reads in MiXCR, one entry per CDR3 protein. The sample contains 650,000 to 750,000 distinct CDR3 sequences, approximately 21% of which appear only once. The sample was also reused in another study, on T cells expressing NK-cell markers. That study adds: Six or seven donors had dominant NKG2C+ clonotypes that comprised roughly 1.0-7.5% of their CD8+ T cells.

The V gene is TRBV30, the J gene TRBJ2-7, with a possible D match to TRBD1 (6 bases). The receptor's source is a woman between 18 and 30 years old in good health. The material sequenced was PBMCs. CDR3 in DNA: TGTGCCTGGGGGAGACAGGTCTTCTACGAGCAGTACTTC. Amino acid sequence: CAWGRQVFYEQYF.